The text below deals with one T cell receptor (beta chain). Its antigen remains unidentified. Clones were read by immunoSEQ multiplex PCR, and TCRdb kept only the in-frame ones, dropping some. Of about 92,000 clones listed, roughly 90% are singletons. The sample is drawn from a study of T cell responses to AZD1222 COVID-19 vaccine. Study-wide findings and caveats: Spike-specific TCR depth and breadth grew after two AZD1222 doses. It should be noted that donors were predominantly white British and more often female, and clonal diversity was possibly underestimated. Unmutated variant regions are reportedly the target of nearly half of TCRs that are spike-specific. Baseline antibody screening turned up just six or seven seropositive AZD1222 recipients.

Sequenced material: peripheral blood, taken on day 0 of AZD1222 vaccination. The clonotype comes from an adult in good health.

The CDR3 sequence is CASSGQGRIYGYTF. CDR3 sequence (DNA): TGTGCCAGCAGTGGACAGGGCCGAATCTATGGCTACACCTTC. The rearrangement links TRBV2 to TRBJ1-2, with 7 bases that match TRBD1. The V gene's germline CDR1 is SNHLY and CDR2 FYNNEI. This CDR3 is built from 14 residues. Trimming cost V 4 bases and J 4 bases; bases outside gene matches: 6. Drawing the rest from reference TRBV2 and TRBJ1-2, the complete variable domain is EPEVTQTPSHQVTQMGQEVILRCVPISNHLYFYWYRQILGQKVEFLVSFYNNEISEKSEIFDDQFSVERPDGSNFTLKIRSTKLEDSAMYFCASSGQGRIYGYTFGSGTRLTVV.